This entry lists 8 T cell receptor beta chains sequenced from one sample in a study of Graves' ophthalmopathy and Graves' hyperthyroidism. Amplification of the TCR beta CDR3 regions used RNA transcripts (as template). An initial RT-PCR round employing HTBI primers preceded a second-round multiplex PCR. From the multiplex PCR reads, TCRdb called clonotypes with MiXCR, one entry per CDR3 protein. The sample holds about 220,000 distinct CDR3 sequences, roughly 21% seen once. Sequences were obtained from peripheral blood. All receptors derive from a woman between 50 and 59 years old with Graves' ophthalmopathy.

This clonotype was detected a few times. This chain connects TRBV5-1 to TRBJ1-1; D is uncertain. V gave up 8 bases and J gave up 0 bases, with 17 bases separating them. This CDR3 region has 15 residues. Germline CDR1 SGHRS, CDR2 YFSETQ. As DNA, the CDR3 is TGCGCCAGTACATTCGCGGCGGGAATGAACACTGAAGCTTTCTTT. Translating gives CASTFAAGMNTEAFF. The full variable domain, with the rest looked up from reference TRBV5-1 and TRBJ1-1, is KAGVTQTPRYLIKTRGQQVTLSCSPISGHRSVSWYQQTPGQGLQFLFEYFSETQRNKGNFPGRFSGRQFSNSRSEMNVSTLELGDSALYLCASTFAAGMNTEAFFGQGTRLTVV.

This clonotype occurred a few times. The genes are TRBV30 and TRBJ2-5; 7 bases are shared with TRBD1. Germline CDR1 reads GTSNPN; CDR2 reads SVGIG (reference sequence). V lost 2 bases, J lost 4 bases, and 4 bases stayed unmatched. CDR3 length: 13 amino acids. This CDR3 is CAWSSYRGETQYF. CDR3 in DNA: TGTGCCTGGAGTTCGTACAGGGGAGAGACCCAGTACTTC.

V usage is TRBV15 and J usage is TRBJ2-7; D is unresolved. Germline V gene lookup returns CDR1 LNHNV and CDR2 YYDKDF (reference sequence). Trimming pared 5 bases from V and 4 bases from J, leaving 9 bases between. The CDR3 is made up of 12 amino acids. The CDR3 DNA reads TGTGCCACCAGCGGAAGATCGTACGAGCAGTACTTC. Translated, it gives CATSGRSYEQYF.

At least ten counts were recorded for this clonotype. The CDR3 DNA reads TGTGCCAGCAGAGGACAGCCCGAGTTAAATCAGCCCCAGCATTTT. Its translation is CASRGQPELNQPQHF. The V gene is TRBV12-3 or TRBV12-4, the J gene TRBJ1-5; a possible D gene is TRBD1 (6 bases). Between the trimmed V and J ends, which lost 6 bases and 4 bases, there was a span of 16 bases. The CDR3 is 15 residues long.

This clonotype was recorded at least ten times. V gene TRBV28 combines with J gene TRBJ2-7; no definite D call. This CDR3 comprises 12 residues. CDR1 MDHEN and CDR2 SYDVKM come from the germline V gene. V gave up 2 bases and J gave up 7 bases, with 9 bases separating them. The CDR3 DNA sequence: TGTGCCAGCAGTTTAGGTGTGGGGGAGCAGTACTTC. Protein product: CASSLGVGEQYF.

The V and J genes are TRBV6-4 and TRBJ2-2; TRBD1 aligns across 9 bases. There are 14 residues in the CDR3. The V gene's germline CDR1 is MRHNA and CDR2 SNTAGT. The junction had 3 bases not matched to a gene; V was cut back by 3 bases and J by 7 bases. CDR3 nucleotides: TGTGCCAGCAGTGAGGGACAGGGAGGCGGGGAGCTGTTTTTT. This encodes CASSEGQGGGELFF.

This clonotype was recorded many times. The chain recombines TRBV19 with TRBJ1-1, with D possibly TRBD1 on 5 matching bases. V lost 4 bases and J 4 bases, leaving 16 bases between the germline ends. The CDR3 has 15 residues. Germline V lookup: CDR1 LNHDA, CDR2 SQIVND (reference sequence). As DNA, the CDR3 is TGTGCCAGTAGTACTAATGGCCGGGGCGGCACTGAAGCTTTCTTT. Protein: CASSTNGRGGTEAFF.

There are many counts of this clonotype. The chain is built from TRBV20-1 and TRBJ1-2; unclear D gene. The CDR3 contains 14 residues. CDR1 and CDR2 from the germline V gene are DFQATT and SNEGSKA (reference sequence). Trimming removed 1 base from V and 4 bases from J, with 13 bases in between. CDR3 region: CSARATAELYGYTF. Written as DNA, the CDR3 is TGCAGTGCTAGAGCCACAGCGGAACTCTATGGCTACACCTTC.